The sequence of this TCR beta chain was determined in a study of shared clonotypes between healthy human individuals (TCRdb year 2020). Broadly, across the study: A few men and a couple of women, aged 18 to 49 years, made up the cohort. Different laboratories and diverse techniques were used to prepare libraries and sequence TCR repertoires, to increase sequencing depth and limit assay-specific biases. Each donor's leukapheresis produced roughly between about 0.9 and 9.5 billion PBMCs. The study deeply sequenced blood TCR repertoires of 5 or 6 healthy adults to estimate repertoire size and the extent of clonotype sharing between individuals. For each donor, CD4 naive and CD4 memory were each given three plates, CD8 naive was given two plates, and CD8 memory was given one plate. The study at large found these results: Around 5.4% of naive CD4, more than 3% of naive CD8, roughly 2.5% of memory CD4, and over 0.35% of memory CD8 clonotypes were shared across several donors. Based on pairwise subsampling, the degree of clonotype sharing among donors was expected to be affected by sequencing depth. Incomplete sequencing was indicated by rarefaction of sorted-subset datasets, despite the large sequencing depth. Naive subsets generally had larger estimated clonotype richness than memory subsets. Compared with non-shared clonotypes, clonotypes shared by all four sorted-subset donors had higher generation probabilities. Because the study included a small number of donors, the genetic and exposure-history diversity represented was limited. Only blood was sampled, and tissue TCR repertoires likely differ from those in blood.

Healthy HIV-negative adults with no recently reported acute infections or vaccinations were included as donors. Only Caucasian adults living in Nashville, Tennessee, USA were represented among the donors. CD4+ T cells were enriched by magnetic negative selection; naive cells were then positively selected on CD45RA, and the negative fraction formed the memory subset. Blood was obtained by leukapheresis, after which PBMCs were separated by Ficoll-Histopaque density gradient centrifugation and cryopreserved in liquid nitrogen vapor phase. Analytical flow cytometry was used to check the purity and quantity of every magnetically sorted T cell population. Genomic DNA was isolated from each sorted fraction and quantified by UV absorbance on a Nanodrop 2000c. V has 5 bases trimmed and J has 5 bases trimmed; junction bases matching no gene number 5. The CDR1 and CDR2 encoded by the germline V gene are MNHNS and SASEGT. The CDR3, from cysteine to phenylalanine, totals 15 residues. Kept here is only the CDR3 DNA, which spans 45 bases and is read in frame from base 1.

Using the deep immunoSEQ assay, TCR CDR3 regions were amplified from genomic DNA by multiplex PCR. For each cell subset, the extracted genomic DNA was distributed evenly across all wells of several immunoSEQ 96-well plates, and each plate served as one replicate. For sorted subsets, each replicate PCR was loaded with 150 to 250 ng genomic DNA, equivalent to about 33,000 T cell genomes. The purified libraries were quantified using a Qubit 3.0 fluorometer, sized with a Bioanalyzer 2100, and then quantified again using the KAPA Library Quantification kit. Every immunoSEQ 96-well plate was sequenced on a dedicated single-read 150-cycle Illumina NextSeq 550 flow cell. Under the source paper's analysis protocol: Because only junctional sequences without quality scores were contained in the immunoSEQ output, filtering matching that applied to full-length reads could not be performed. To assign V/J genes and CDR3, sequences were annotated against IMGT germline references using PyIR, a Python wrapper for IgBLAST v1.9. Reads with weak V/J assignments (E-value above 1e-6), missing CDR3, stop codons, out-of-frame junctions, or ambiguous translated residues were removed. V3J clonotypes were defined as sequences sharing the same inferred V gene, J gene, and CDR3 amino acid sequence. Percentage overlap between repertoires was calculated by dividing the number of shared unique clonotypes by the size of the smaller repertoire. Repertoire richness was assessed with RTK rarefaction, the Chao1 estimator, and Recon v2.1 estimates of unobserved clonotypes. For all TCRbeta clonotypes obtained by the gDNA method from a handful of donors, generation probabilities were computed with OLGA. The clones in this table, taken by TCRdb from immuneACCESS, are in-frame only. Not every clone is retained; where verified, under half of the shortfall comes from an unresolved V gene, and the cause of the rest is unknown. V, J and clone size are taken as reported in that table, and D and trimming were inferred from the DNA itself. This sample has 2,100,000 or so clones in its table, and almost 96% of those were observed once. Clones ranked in the top ten supply approximately 0.13% of the sample.

In regard to this clone: Its antigen is not yet known. Within one base of it there is no much larger clone, and no base qualities were kept.

This chain joins TRBV6-1 to TRBJ2-2; 10 middle bases align to TRBD2. Sequenced input: naive CD4+ T cells sorted from blood. In light of the paper, this sample's cell subset or site label describes: CD45RA+ positively selected. The receptor comes from a man younger than 35 in good health. This receptor carries the CDR3 CASSIASGRTGELFF. DNA sequence: TGTGCCAGCAGTATTGCTAGCGGGAGAACCGGGGAGCTGTTTTTT.